The clone carrying this T cell receptor (beta chain) came up many times. RNA transcripts served as the template for amplifying TCR beta CDR3 regions. Using the HTBI primer set, a first-round RT-PCR was run on the TCR CDR3. TCRdb re-analysed the multiplex PCR reads in MiXCR, keeping a single row per CDR3 protein. The sample holds approximately 420,000 distinct CDR3 sequences, roughly 13% seen once. The data derive from a study of T cells in Graves' hyperthyroidism and ophthalmopathy. This CDR3 is built from 12 residues. Germline loops: CDR1 DFQATT, CDR2 SNEGSKA (reference sequence). The clonotype originates from a young woman with Graves' hyperthyroidism. J is TRBJ1-1 and V is TRBV20-1; possibly TRBD1 for D (6 bases). The sample comprised blood. The CDR3: CRAGGGNTEAFF. For the CDR3, the DNA is TGCAGGGCGGGAGGGGGGAACACTGAAGCTTTCTTT.